This T cell receptor (beta chain) was captured by sequencing in a study of T cell responses to AZD1222 COVID-19 vaccine. Whole-study results and caveats: The breadth and depth of Spike-specific TCRs increased once two AZD1222 doses had been given. Baseline antibody screening turned up just a handful of seropositive AZD1222 recipients. Samples come after the peak T cell response, not at day 14.

Germline-derived CDR1 and CDR2 are MDHEN and SYDVKM. There are 14 residues in the CDR3. The V end lost 5 bases, the J end lost 5 bases, and 15 bases lay between the germline ends. As to this clone: The antigen is not known.

TCRdb's table, derived via immunoSEQ multiplex PCR, lists solely in-frame clones and lacks some. Among more than 250,000 clones listed, approximately 93% were seen once. The sequence derives from an adult in good health. The input for sequencing was peripheral blood, taken on day 0 of AZD1222 vaccination. The chain uses TRBV28 and TRBJ1-2, with unresolved D. The CDR3: CASSGPLRLYGYTF. In DNA form, the CDR3 reads TGTGCCAGCAGTGGACCACTGCGACTTTATGGCTACACCTTC.